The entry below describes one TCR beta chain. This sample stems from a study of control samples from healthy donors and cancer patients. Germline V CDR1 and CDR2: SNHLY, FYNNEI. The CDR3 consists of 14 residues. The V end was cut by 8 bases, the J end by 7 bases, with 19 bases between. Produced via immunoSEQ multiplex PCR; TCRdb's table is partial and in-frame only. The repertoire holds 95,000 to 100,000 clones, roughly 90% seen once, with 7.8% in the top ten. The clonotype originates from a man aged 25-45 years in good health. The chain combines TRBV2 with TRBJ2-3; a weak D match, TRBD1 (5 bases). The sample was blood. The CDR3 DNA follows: TGTGCCAGCTTGCGATCAGGGCTCGGATATACGCAGTATTTT. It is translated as CASLRSGLGYTQYF.